The 31 T cell receptor beta chains given below trace back to one sample, sequenced in a study of T cells in Graves' hyperthyroidism and ophthalmopathy. Amplified TCR beta CDR3 regions derived from RNA transcripts. A first-round RT-PCR of the TCR CDR3 used the HTBI primer set. From the multiplex PCR reads, TCRdb called clonotypes with MiXCR, one entry per CDR3 protein. The sample yields 500,000 to 550,000 distinct CDR3 sequences, just under 20% seen once. Sequencing was performed on blood. The receptors here all came from a man between 35 and 55 years old with Graves' ophthalmopathy.

This clonotype was seen ten or more times. The rearrangement joins TRBV7-9 to TRBJ2-2, with 8 nucleotides matching TRBD2. The ends lost 4 bases at V and 3 bases at J; junction bases unmatched: 7. Germline assignment: CDR1 SEHNR and CDR2 FQNEAQ (reference sequence). CDR3 length equals 16 residues. The CDR3 bases are TGTGCCAGCAGCTCGCTCGCGGGAGGCGACACCGGGGAGCTGTTTTTT. It translates to CASSSLAGGDTGELFF.

This clonotype was counted a few times. The CDR3 coding sequence is TGTGCCAGCAGTCTTAGCGGGAGCGTGGACGAGCAGTACTTC. Its translation: CASSLSGSVDEQYF. The chain is built from TRBV7-8 and TRBJ2-7, with 9 bases that match TRBD2. Germline assignment: CDR1 SGHVS and CDR2 FQNEAQ. V shed 6 bases and J 5 bases; nucleotides not matched to a gene: 8. The CDR3 is 14 residues long.

The chain has TRBV14 and TRBJ2-7; the D is unclear. The CDR3 covers 15 residues. Trimming removed 2 bases from V and 3 bases from J, with 14 bases in between. CDR1 is SGHDN and CDR2 is FVKESK in the germline V gene. CDR3 DNA: TGTGCCAGCAGCCAATACTCAGGCGGAGTCTACGAGCAGTACTTC. Protein: CASSQYSGGVYEQYF. Combining the CDR3 with reference TRBV14 and TRBJ2-7 gives the whole variable domain EAGVTQFPSHSVIEKGQTVTLRCDPISGHDNLYWYRRVMGKEIKFLLHFVKESKQDESGMPNNRFLAERTGGTYSTLKVQPAELEDSGVYFCASSQYSGGVYEQYFGPGTRLTVT.

At least ten counts were recorded for this clonotype. This chain uses TRBV27 with TRBJ2-7, with D maybe TRBD1 (5 bases). CDR1 and CDR2 from the germline V gene are MNHEY and SMNVEV (reference sequence). This CDR3 is built from 16 residues. The V and J ends lost 6 bases and 4 bases respectively, with 22 bases between them. The CDR3 spells CASSPPPRQGWYEQYF. DNA of the CDR3: TGTGCCAGCAGCCCCCCGCCGAGGCAGGGCTGGTACGAGCAGTACTTC.

This clonotype was counted ten times or more. For the CDR3, the DNA is TGTGCCAGCAGCAGTACTAGAGGCGAGCAGTACTTC. Encoded protein: CASSSTRGEQYF. The chain combines TRBV5-4 with TRBJ2-7; TRBD2 might be the D (5 bases). CDR3 length: 12 amino acids. CDR1 and CDR2 (germline): SGHNT, YYREEE (reference sequence). The V and J ends lost 4 bases and 6 bases respectively, with 11 bases between them.

This chain links TRBV6-1 with TRBJ2-5, with 8 positions matching TRBD2. Looked up from germline, CDR1 is MNHNS and CDR2 is SASEGT. V lost 7 bases and J lost 5; bases outside the gene matches: 9. This CDR3 spans 14 amino acids. The CDR3 spells CASTRAGAHETQYF. The CDR3 DNA sequence: TGTGCCAGCACTAGAGCGGGAGCACATGAGACCCAGTACTTC.

Many counts were recorded for this clonotype. The J gene is TRBJ1-1, the V gene TRBV7-9; possible D gene TRBD1, 6 bases. CDR1 is SEHNR and CDR2 is FQNEAQ in the germline V gene (reference sequence). Trimming left V 5 bases short and J 10 bases short, with 20 bases between. The CDR3 extends over 14 amino acids. The CDR3 sequence is CASSRTGLEGGAFF. DNA of the CDR3: TGTGCCAGCAGCCGCACAGGGTTAGAGGGGGGAGCTTTCTTT.

This clonotype appeared many times. The V call is TRBV6-2 or TRBV6-3, the J call TRBJ1-5, with 11 bases aligning to TRBD1. Germline CDR1 is MNHEY and CDR2 is SVGEGT. V lost 2 bases and J lost 2; bases outside the gene matches: 11. CDR3 length equals 19 residues. The CDR3 reads CASSYGGQGEWYGNQPQHF. For the CDR3, the DNA is TGTGCCAGCAGTTACGGGGGACAGGGGGAATGGTACGGCAATCAGCCCCAGCATTTT.

This clonotype was found many times. The V call is TRBV7-3, the J call TRBJ2-1, with 9 nucleotides matching TRBD2. This CDR3 region has 15 residues. V trimming: 5 bases; J trimming: 3 bases; junction bases outside the gene matches: 5. Germline V CDR1 and CDR2: SGHTA, FQGTGA. The CDR3 DNA reads TGTGCCAGCAGCAAACTAGCGGGTGTCTACAATGAGCAGTTCTTC. This gives the protein CASSKLAGVYNEQFF.

This clonotype was observed a handful of times. The rearrangement uses TRBV3-1 and TRBJ1-2, with D maybe TRBD1 (5 bases). Germline V gives CDR1 LGHDT, CDR2 YNNKEL (reference sequence). V was cut by 4 bases and J by 5 bases, with 17 bases left in between. CDR3 size: 15 residues. The CDR3 protein is CASSPRALLGYGYTF. The CDR3, as DNA: TGTGCCAGCAGCCCCAGGGCCCTCCTCGGGTATGGCTACACCTTC.

This clonotype was recorded many times. V and J are TRBV2 and TRBJ1-2, with D unresolved. The ends were cut back, 6 bases at V and 10 bases at J, with 24 bases in the middle. The CDR3 consists of 15 residues. The germline V gene has CDR1 SNHLY and CDR2 FYNNEI. The CDR3 sequence is CASSAREGRLRVYTF. CDR3 sequence (DNA): TGTGCCAGCAGCGCGAGGGAAGGGCGCCTAAGAGTCTACACCTTC.

This clonotype was found many times. The gene calls are TRBV20-1 and TRBJ2-5, with D possibly matching TRBD2 (7 bases). Germline V gene sequence: CDR1 DFQATT, CDR2 SNEGSKA (reference sequence). Trimming shortened V by 1 base and J by 5 bases, and 11 bases separated the two germline ends. The length of the CDR3 is 13 residues. DNA for the CDR3: TGCAGTGCTAGAGGGGGGGGGCCCGAGACCCAGTACTTC. It specifies CSARGGGPETQYF.

Only a few counts were recorded for this clonotype. This chain connects TRBV20-1 to TRBJ1-3; weak D call: TRBD1 (5 bases). CDR3 size: 16 residues. Trimming cost V 5 bases and J 4 bases, with 21 bases left between them. Germline-derived CDR1 and CDR2 are DFQATT and SNEGSKA (reference sequence). CDR3 amino acids: CSAFPATGHGGNTIYF. The CDR3 nucleotides are TGCAGTGCTTTCCCAGCTACAGGCCACGGCGGAAACACCATATATTTT.

This clonotype has a handful of counts. The V and J genes are TRBV5-6 and TRBJ2-4, with TRBD1 matching 10 bases. V gave up 4 bases and J gave up 8 bases; unmatched junction bases: 9. The V gene's germline CDR1 is SGHDT and CDR2 YYEEEE. The CDR3 extends over 15 amino acids. The CDR3, as DNA: TGTGCCAGCAGCCCGACGGGACAGGGGATGGACATTCAGTACTTC. Its translation: CASSPTGQGMDIQYF. Combining the CDR3 with reference TRBV5-6 and TRBJ2-4 gives the whole variable domain DAGVTQSPTHLIKTRGQQVTLRCSPKSGHDTVSWYQQALGQGPQFIFQYYEEEERQRGNFPDRFSGHQFPNYSSELNVNALLLGDSALYLCASSPTGQGMDIQYFGAGTRLSVL.

This clonotype has just a few counts. The chain is built from TRBV28 and TRBJ1-2, with TRBD1 matching 9 bases. V shed 5 bases and J 2 bases; nucleotides not matched to a gene: 6. The CDR3 has 15 amino acids. The germline CDR1 and CDR2 sequences are MDHEN and SYDVKM. The DNA of the CDR3 is TGTGCCAGCAGTGCCTGGACAGGGGCCAACTATGGCTACACCTTC. As protein: CASSAWTGANYGYTF.

This chain connects TRBV20-1 to TRBJ2-3; the D is unclear. The V and J ends lost 2 bases and 3 bases respectively, with 6 bases between them. This CDR3 region has 12 residues. Germline V CDR1 and CDR2: DFQATT, SNEGSKA (reference sequence). CDR3 region: CSARFETDTQYF. CDR3 nucleotide sequence: TGCAGTGCTAGATTTGAGACAGATACGCAGTATTTT.

This chain uses TRBV12-3 or TRBV12-4 with TRBJ1-1; 10 nucleotides match TRBD1. Losses at the gene ends were 3 bases for V and 6 bases for J; bases not matched to a gene: 10. The CDR3 spans 16 residues. CDR3 sequence reads: CASSFLPTGGASEAFF. DNA of the CDR3: TGTGCCAGCAGTTTTCTGCCGACAGGGGGCGCTTCTGAAGCTTTCTTT.

The chain uses TRBV7-9 and TRBJ2-7; D remains unclear. Trimming left V 6 bases short and J 5 bases short, with 17 bases between. CDR1 is SEHNR and CDR2 is FQNEAQ in the germline V gene (reference sequence). CDR3 length equals 14 residues. The CDR3 here is CASSLHSRLDEQYF. CDR3 DNA: TGTGCCAGCAGTTTGCATTCACGTCTTGACGAGCAGTACTTC.

This clonotype was recorded at least ten times. The rearrangement uses TRBV11-2 and TRBJ1-6; the D is unclear. The CDR3 is made up of 14 amino acids. V was pared by 2 bases and J by 9 bases, with 11 bases between. Germline assignment: CDR1 SGHAT and CDR2 FQNNGV. This chain's CDR3 is CASSLQQRGSPLHF. Written as DNA, the CDR3 is TGTGCCAGCAGCTTACAGCAGCGCGGTTCACCCCTCCACTTT.

The V gene is TRBV7-6, the J gene TRBJ2-5, with D uncertain. The CDR3 length is 13 residues. V was clipped by 1 base and J by 5 bases, with 8 bases between them. CDR1 is SGHVS and CDR2 is FNYEAQ in the germline V gene. The DNA for the CDR3 is TGTGCCAGCAGCTTAGGGTCGCGGGAGACCCAGTACTTC. Its translation: CASSLGSRETQYF.

The J gene is TRBJ2-1, the V gene TRBV4-2, with D uncertain. CDR3 length: 18 amino acids. CDR1 is LGHNA and CDR2 is YNFKEQ in the germline V gene. Deletions cut 1 base from V and 1 base from J, with 17 bases between. The CDR3 loop is CASSQGTRIKTSYNEQFF. The CDR3 nucleotides are TGTGCCAGCAGCCAAGGCACCAGGATAAAAACTTCCTACAATGAGCAGTTCTTC.

This clonotype has a count of ten or more. V is TRBV20-1 and J is TRBJ1-1, with a possible D match to TRBD1 (6 bases). Trimming cost V 5 bases and J 4 bases, with 14 bases left between them. CDR3 size: 13 residues. The germline CDR1 and CDR2 sequences are DFQATT and SNEGSKA (reference sequence). CDR3 in DNA: TGCAGTGCTCCACAGGGTGCGGGCACTGAAGCTTTCTTT. Residues: CSAPQGAGTEAFF.

This chain connects TRBV2 to TRBJ1-2; TRBD1 matches 8 bases. V shed 6 bases, J shed 6 bases, and the junction held 6 bases outside the gene matches. This CDR3 spans 13 amino acids. Per the germline V gene, CDR1 is SNHLY and CDR2 is FYNNEI. DNA for the CDR3: TGTGCCAGCAGCGTCCTGGACAGGGATGGCTACACCTTC. It translates to CASSVLDRDGYTF.

This clonotype turned up a few times. The gene calls are TRBV10-3 and TRBJ2-7; D may be TRBD2 (5 bases). Germline V lookup: CDR1 ENHRY, CDR2 SYGVKD. This CDR3 region has 12 residues. V shed 3 bases and J shed 3 bases, with 6 bases lying between them. The CDR3 DNA reads as TGTGCCATCAGTGACGGAGGCTACGAGCAGTACTTC. Its translation is CAISDGGYEQYF.

The CDR3 nucleotides are TGTGCCAGCAGCCCACCCCCCGGGGATACGCAGTATTTT. Residues: CASSPPPGDTQYF. J is TRBJ2-3 and V is TRBV28; unclear D gene. V was clipped by 6 bases and J by 6 bases, with 13 bases between them. The CDR3 has 13 amino acids. CDR1 is MDHEN, CDR2 SYDVKM, per germline.

This clonotype was seen repeatedly, ten times or more. The chain combines TRBV28 with TRBJ2-1; perhaps D is TRBD1 or TRBD2 (6 bases each). Germline CDR1 and CDR2: MDHEN and SYDVKM. V lost 6 bases and J 8 bases, leaving 20 bases between the germline ends. This CDR3 comprises 15 residues. CDR3 loop: CASSIGGYGRDEQFF. Here the CDR3 DNA reads TGTGCCAGCAGCATAGGGGGGTACGGACGGGATGAGCAGTTCTTC. Complete variable domain (other parts from reference TRBV28 and TRBJ2-1): DVKVTQSSRYLVKRTGEKVFLECVQDMDHENMFWYRQDPGLGLRLIYFSYDVKMKEKGDIPEGYSVSREKKERFSLILESASTNQTSMYLCASSIGGYGRDEQFFGPGTRLTVL.

This clonotype was recorded many times. The gene calls are TRBV28 and TRBJ1-2; D uncertain. The CDR3 covers 12 residues. Germline-derived CDR1 and CDR2 are MDHEN and SYDVKM. V was pared by 8 bases and J by 8 bases, with 15 bases between. The CDR3 DNA reads TGTGCCAGCGCTCAAGAGGTAGGGGGCTACACCTTC. This codes for CASAQEVGGYTF.

The chain is built from TRBV7-9 and TRBJ2-5, with D maybe TRBD1 (5 bases). Trimming left V 5 bases short and J 4 bases short, with 14 bases between. The CDR3 contains 14 residues. CDR1 SEHNR and CDR2 FQNEAQ come from the germline V gene (reference sequence). CDR3 region: CASSPLNRRETQYF. The DNA of the CDR3 is TGTGCCAGCAGCCCCCTCAACAGGCGAGAGACCCAGTACTTC.

This clonotype is termed large (0.1 to 1%). The chain links TRBV2 to TRBJ2-2; D gene uncertain. This CDR3 has 13 amino acids. V was clipped by 8 bases and J by 1 base, with 8 bases between them. Germline V CDR1 and CDR2: SNHLY, FYNNEI. For the CDR3, the DNA is TGTGCCAGCGGCCTAGGGAACACCGGGGAGCTGTTTTTT. Translation: CASGLGNTGELFF.

This clonotype was recorded a few times. The rearrangement uses TRBV7-9 and TRBJ2-5; D not resolved. The CDR3 sequence is 13 residues long. V gave up 8 bases and J gave up 1 base, with 11 bases separating them. CDR1 is SEHNR and CDR2 is FQNEAQ in the germline V gene (reference sequence). CDR3 in amino acids: CASRLGIQETQYF. CDR3 nucleotide sequence: TGTGCCAGCCGGTTGGGAATCCAAGAGACCCAGTACTTC.

This chain joins TRBV7-9 and TRBJ1-2, with TRBD1 as a possible D gene (5 bases). There are 15 residues in the CDR3. V gave up 5 bases and J gave up 3 bases, with 16 bases separating them. Germline-derived CDR1 and CDR2 are SEHNR and FQNEAQ (reference sequence). Here the CDR3 DNA reads TGTGCCAGCAGCCTCCAACCTCTGACAGACTATGGCTACACCTTC. Translated: CASSLQPLTDYGYTF. Full variable domain (rest looked up from reference TRBV7-9 and TRBJ1-2): DTGVSQNPRHKITKRGQNVTFRCDPISEHNRLYWYRQTLGQGPEFLTYFQNEAQLEKSRLLSDRFSAERPKGSFSTLEIQRTEQGDSAMYLCASSLQPLTDYGYTFGSGTRLTVV.